This T cell receptor beta chain was recovered during a study of T cell clonality in common variable immunodeficiency. In its sample, this clone was seen many times. Its target is unknown. The read halts 3 residues ahead of the CDR3 end, with the missing end drawn from the germline J gene. The study's findings and limits: Shared TCRbeta clones were fewer between CVID subjects than controls. Common variable immunodeficiency TCR beta sequences reportedly had fewer deletions and N-nucleotide insertions. Compared with healthy controls, CVID subjects showed increased TCRbeta clonality, mostly in about a third.

The CDR3 sequence is 13 residues long. The germline CDR1 and CDR2 sequences are SGHNT and YYREEE (reference sequence). V was clipped by 0 bases and J by 4 bases, with 4 bases between them. The table came from immunoSEQ multiplex PCR; TCRdb's copy has only in-frame clones and leaves some out. Recorded here are roughly 57,000 clones, none singletons. The chain employs TRBV5-4 and TRBJ2-2; D remains ambiguous. This TCR derives from a person aged 18 to 70 in good health. Input material: peripheral blood mononuclear cells. Partial CDR3 DNA: TGTGCCAGCAGCTTGGCCTTCACCGGGGAG. Its protein product is CASSLAFTGE. The whole CDR3 sequence reads CASSLAFTGELFF.